The subject of this entry is one T cell receptor beta chain. This clonotype was seen repeatedly, ten times or more. No cognate antigen has been identified for it. No base qualities exist here, and no much larger clone lies one base off it. The data originate from a study of T-cell reconstitution after alpha-beta-depleted transplantation in children (dated by TCRdb to 2016 to 2018). The study in broad terms: Using TCR repertoire profiling, the study followed T-cell immune reconstitution in a quantitative way in children after TCRalphabeta/CD19-depleted allogeneic hematopoietic cell transplantation. Beyond this particular receptor, the publication reports: Over the following months the frequencies of hyperexpanded clones went down, and after one year T-cell counts and TCRbeta diversity were mostly credited to newly produced T cells. In some patients, the high TCRbeta diversity seen at day 60 was put down to recipient T cells and intrathymic progenitors that had survived conditioning. The apparently early alphabetaT-cell count recovery about two months after transplant was reportedly dependent on only several hundred rapidly expanded clones derived from non-depleted graft cells.

Libraries were constructed by PCR. Sequencing took place on an Illumina HiSeq 2500. Molecular barcoding was employed in the preparation of TCR libraries, with unique molecular identifiers being used to normalize TCRbeta repertoire quantification. The public sequencing data were trimmed at Q25 with fastp and processed into clonotypes with MiXCR by TCRdb, which kept only in-frame beta chains. Records with the same CDR3 protein are collapsed into one entry carrying the most frequent genes and DNA. The sample table records 250,000 to 300,000 distinct CDR3 sequences; just over 7.5% of these occur just once. The ten largest make up approximately 8.2% of the sample. The meaning of the sample's treatment or condition label: allogeneic hematopoietic cell transplantation with graft depleted of TCRalphabeta T cells and CD19 B cells. The children who served as transplant recipients had been given grafts of TCRalphabeta/CD19-depleted allogeneic hematopoietic cells.

The receptor was derived from a female patient aged 2 to 10 who had a stem cell transplant for Fanconi anemia, so the T cells may come from the graft donor. The sample in question was peripheral blood, obtained 360 days after TCRalphabeta/CD19-depleted stem cell transplant.

The DNA reads TGTGCCAGCAGTTACTTGACGGGAGATACGCAGTATTTT. This yields the protein CASSYLTGDTQYF. This receptor chain uses TRBV6-6 and TRBJ2-3; the D gene assignment is ambiguous. Spanning cysteine to phenylalanine, the CDR3 consists of 13 amino acids. The CDR3 DNA has 39 bases and is translated from base 1. Sequences MNHNY (CDR1) and SVGAGI (CDR2) are obtained from the germline V gene (reference sequence). The trim is 1 base for V and 5 bases for J, with a gap of 7 bases between the germline ends.